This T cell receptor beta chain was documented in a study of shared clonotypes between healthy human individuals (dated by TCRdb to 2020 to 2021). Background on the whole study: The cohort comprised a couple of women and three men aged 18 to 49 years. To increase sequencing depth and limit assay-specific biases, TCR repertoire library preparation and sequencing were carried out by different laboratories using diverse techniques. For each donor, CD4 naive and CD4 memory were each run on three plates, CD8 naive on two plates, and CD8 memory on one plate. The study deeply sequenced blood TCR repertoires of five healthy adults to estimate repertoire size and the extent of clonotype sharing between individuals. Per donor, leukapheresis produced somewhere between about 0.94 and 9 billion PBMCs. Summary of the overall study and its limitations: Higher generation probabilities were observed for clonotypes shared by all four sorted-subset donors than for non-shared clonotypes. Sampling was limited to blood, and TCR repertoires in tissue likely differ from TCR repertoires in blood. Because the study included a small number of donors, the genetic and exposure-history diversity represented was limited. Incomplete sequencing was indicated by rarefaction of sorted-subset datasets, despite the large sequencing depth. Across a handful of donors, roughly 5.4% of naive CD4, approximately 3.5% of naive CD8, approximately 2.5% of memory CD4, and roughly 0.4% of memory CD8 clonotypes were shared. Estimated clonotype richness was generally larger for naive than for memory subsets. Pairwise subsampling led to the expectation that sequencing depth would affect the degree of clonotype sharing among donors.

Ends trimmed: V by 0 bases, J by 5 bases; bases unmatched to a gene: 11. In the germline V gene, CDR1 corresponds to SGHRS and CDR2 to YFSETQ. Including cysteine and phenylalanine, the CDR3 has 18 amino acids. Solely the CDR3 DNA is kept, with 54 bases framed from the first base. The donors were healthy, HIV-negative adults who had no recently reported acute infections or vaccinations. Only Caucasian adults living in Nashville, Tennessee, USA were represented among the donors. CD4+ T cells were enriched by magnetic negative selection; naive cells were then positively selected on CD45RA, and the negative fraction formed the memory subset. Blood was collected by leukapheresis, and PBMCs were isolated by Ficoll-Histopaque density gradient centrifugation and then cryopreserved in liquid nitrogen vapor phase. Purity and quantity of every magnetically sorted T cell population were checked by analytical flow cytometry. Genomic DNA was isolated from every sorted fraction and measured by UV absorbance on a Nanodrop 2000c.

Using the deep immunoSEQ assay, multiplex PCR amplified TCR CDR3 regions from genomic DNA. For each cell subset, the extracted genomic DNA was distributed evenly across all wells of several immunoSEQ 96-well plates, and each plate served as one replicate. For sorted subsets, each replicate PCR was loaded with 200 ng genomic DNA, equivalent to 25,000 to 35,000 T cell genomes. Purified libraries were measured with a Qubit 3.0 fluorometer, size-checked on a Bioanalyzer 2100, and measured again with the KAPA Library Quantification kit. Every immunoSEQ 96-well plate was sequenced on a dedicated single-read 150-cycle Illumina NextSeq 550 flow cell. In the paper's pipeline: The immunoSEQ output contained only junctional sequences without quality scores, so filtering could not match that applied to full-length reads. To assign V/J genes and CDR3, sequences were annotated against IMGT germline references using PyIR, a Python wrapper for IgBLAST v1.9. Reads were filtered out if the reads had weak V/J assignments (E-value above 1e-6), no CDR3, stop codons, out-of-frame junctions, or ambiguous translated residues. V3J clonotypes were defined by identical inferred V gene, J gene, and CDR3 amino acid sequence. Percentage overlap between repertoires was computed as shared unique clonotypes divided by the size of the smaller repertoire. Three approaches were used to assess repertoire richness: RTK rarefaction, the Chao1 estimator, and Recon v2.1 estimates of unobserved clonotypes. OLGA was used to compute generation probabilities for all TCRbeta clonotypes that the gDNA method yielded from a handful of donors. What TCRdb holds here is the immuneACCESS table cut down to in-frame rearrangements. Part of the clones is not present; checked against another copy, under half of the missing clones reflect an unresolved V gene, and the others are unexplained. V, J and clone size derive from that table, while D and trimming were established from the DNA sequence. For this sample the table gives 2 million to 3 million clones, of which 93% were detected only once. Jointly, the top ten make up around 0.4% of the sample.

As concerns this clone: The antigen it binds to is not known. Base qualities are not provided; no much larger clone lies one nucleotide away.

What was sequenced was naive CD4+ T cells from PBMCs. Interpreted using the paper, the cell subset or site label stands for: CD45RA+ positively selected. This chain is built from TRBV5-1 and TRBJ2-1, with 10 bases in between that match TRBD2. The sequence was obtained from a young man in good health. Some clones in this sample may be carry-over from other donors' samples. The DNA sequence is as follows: TGCGCCAGCAGCTTGGGGTGGCTAGCGGGAGCTTCAGACAATGAGCAGTTCTTC. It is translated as CASSLGWLAGASDNEQFF.